The 6 T cell receptor beta chains listed next were all sequenced from one sample in a study of T cells after yellow fever vaccination. Each CDR3 protein gets one entry after TCRdb re-called the 5' RACE reads with MiXCR. The table lists a few hundred thousand distinct CDR3 sequences, roughly 12% of them singletons, with roughly 18% in the top ten. The source was PBMCs, collected on the day of the first yellow fever vaccination. The receptors originated from a man younger than 35 who received the YFV17D yellow fever vaccine.

This clonotype was seen more than once but under ten times. J is TRBJ2-1 and V is TRBV19; perhaps TRBD2 as D (5 bases). Deletions cut 2 bases from V and 6 bases from J, with 14 bases between. CDR3 length: 15 amino acids. Germline CDR1 is LNHDA and CDR2 is SQIVND (reference sequence). The CDR3: CASSIRRSYPNEQFF. In DNA form, the CDR3 reads TGTGCCAGTAGTATAAGGAGGTCCTACCCCAATGAGCAGTTCTTC. Based on the CDR3 plus reference TRBV19 and TRBJ2-1, the full variable domain is DGGITQSPKYLFRKEGQNVTLSCEQNLNHDAMYWYRQDPGQGLRLIYYSQIVNDFQKGDIAEGYSVSREKKESFPLTVTSAQKNPTAFYLCASSIRRSYPNEQFFGPGTRLTVL.

The genes are TRBV23-1 and TRBJ2-2; perhaps TRBD2 as D (5 bases). TRBV23-1 is recorded as an ORF, its role being uncertain. Trimming took 0 bases from V and 4 from J, leaving 12 bases between them. This CDR3 comprises 16 residues. Here the CDR3 reads CASSQSRRKGTGELFF. The CDR3 coding sequence is TGCGCCAGCAGTCAATCGAGGAGGAAGGGCACCGGGGAGCTGTTTTTT.

This clonotype was detected only a few times. V usage is TRBV20-1 and J usage is TRBJ1-5; no clear D. The germline gives CDR1 DFQATT, CDR2 SNEGSKA (reference sequence). The germline V and J ends were trimmed by 1 base and 4 bases, with 8 bases remaining between them. CDR3 length: 13 residues. The CDR3 sequence is CSARGWVNQPQHF. The CDR3 DNA sequence: TGCAGTGCTAGAGGTTGGGTTAATCAGCCCCAGCATTTT.

The chain carries TRBV9 and TRBJ2-1; 8 bases are shared with TRBD2. CDR1 SGDLS and CDR2 YYNGEE come from the germline V gene. This CDR3 is built from 15 residues. Trimming at V came to 4 bases and at J to 4 bases, leaving 7 bases not matched to a gene. The CDR3 coding sequence is TGTGCCAGCAGCCCGCAGCGGGGGCCTTACAATGAGCAGTTCTTC. It specifies CASSPQRGPYNEQFF.

The V and J genes are TRBV5-1 and TRBJ2-7; D is tentatively TRBD1 or TRBD2 (5 bases each). Trimming left V 4 bases short and J 7 bases short, with 18 bases between. Germline V gene data show CDR1 as SGHRS and CDR2 as YFSETQ. The CDR3 covers 14 residues. The CDR3 sequence: CASSPGTQQREQYV. The CDR3, as DNA: TGCGCCAGCAGCCCTGGGACCCAACAAAGGGAGCAGTACGTC.

This clonotype appeared a few times. This chain uses TRBV7-2 with TRBJ1-1; D unresolved. The CDR3 spans 16 residues. CDR1 SGHTA and CDR2 FQGNSA come from the germline V gene. The V and J ends lost 2 bases and 0 bases respectively, with 13 bases between them. The CDR3 protein is CASSLIGKVMNTEAFF. CDR3 DNA sequence: TGTGCCAGCAGCTTAATAGGGAAGGTCATGAACACTGAAGCTTTCTTT.